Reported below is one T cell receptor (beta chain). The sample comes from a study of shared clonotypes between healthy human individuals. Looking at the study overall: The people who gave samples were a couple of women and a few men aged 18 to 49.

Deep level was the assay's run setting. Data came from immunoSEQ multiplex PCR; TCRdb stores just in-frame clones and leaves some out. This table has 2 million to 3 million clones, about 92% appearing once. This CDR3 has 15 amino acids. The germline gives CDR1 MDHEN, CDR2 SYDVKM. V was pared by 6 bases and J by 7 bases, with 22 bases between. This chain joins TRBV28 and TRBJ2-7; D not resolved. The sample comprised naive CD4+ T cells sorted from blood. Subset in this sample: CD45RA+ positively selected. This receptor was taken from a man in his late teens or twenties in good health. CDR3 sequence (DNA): TGTGCCAGCAGGCCCTCCCTGGCCGTCGTCGGGGAGCAGTACTTC. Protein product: CASRPSLAVVGEQYF.